One and the same sample provided the 3 T cell receptor beta chains below, sequenced in a study of regulatory T cells in long-lasting Graves disease (dated by TCRdb to the early 2020s). The receptor library was made with multiplex PCR. Instrument on record: Illumina HiSeq 4000. iRepertoire HTBI primers and Arm-PCR amplification of CDR3 regions were used to construct TCR beta libraries. The public sequencing data were trimmed at Q25 with fastp and processed into clonotypes with MiXCR by TCRdb, which kept only in-frame beta chains. CDR3 protein duplicates are merged, each entry listing the most common genes and DNA. Recorded for this sample are more than 300,000 distinct CDR3 sequences; 10% to 15% of them occurred a single time. 18% of the sample is in the top ten clones. The time point label here, explained by the study, means: newly diagnosed GD, antithyroid drugs for less than 3 months. RNA was extracted from PBMCs in TRIzol for both TCR sequencing and RNA sequencing.

These same records also appear under a second study, on T cells in Graves' hyperthyroidism and ophthalmopathy.

The material was peripheral blood mononuclear cells (PBMCs), obtained at new diagnosis, from a patient treated with antithyroid drugs. These receptors all stem from a young woman with Graves disease. Donor details come from another sample of the same person, matched by shared clones.

This clonotype occurred many times. This sequence joins TRBV13 and TRBJ1-1, with D tentatively TRBD1 (5 bases). V lost 5 bases and J lost 2, with 15 bases in between. CDR3 length: 15 amino acids. The germline V gene has CDR1 PRHDT and CDR2 FYEKMQ (reference sequence). CDR3: CASSHKGQGNTEAFF. The CDR3 DNA reads TGTGCCAGCAGCCATAAAGGGCAGGGCAACACTGAAGCTTTCTTT.

A note on this clonotype: A much larger clone differs by one base, so this may be a read error. The chain combines TRBV28 with TRBJ2-7; tentatively, D is TRBD1 or TRBD2 (5 bases each). The V end lost 7 bases, the J end lost 3 bases, and 25 bases lay between the germline ends. Looked up from germline, CDR1 is MDHEN and CDR2 is SYDVKM. The CDR3 is 17 amino acids. CDR3 coding DNA: TGTGCCAGCACCCTCCCCCGGGGACGAAAAGGTCTCTACGAGCAGTACTTC. This encodes CASTLPRGRKGLYEQYF.

This clonotype was counted at least ten times. The chain's CDR3 is CASSEIRSRGNQPQHF. The CDR3 coding sequence is TGTGCCAGCAGTGAAATCCGATCAAGGGGCAATCAGCCCCAGCATTTT. The rearrangement links TRBV2 to TRBJ1-5, with unresolved D. This CDR3 is built from 16 residues. CDR1 is SNHLY and CDR2 is FYNNEI in the germline V gene. Trimming shortened V by 2 bases and J by 2 bases, and 13 bases separated the two germline ends. The entire variable domain, with the rest obtained from reference TRBV2 and TRBJ1-5, is as follows: EPEVTQTPSHQVTQMGQEVILRCVPISNHLYFYWYRQILGQKVEFLVSFYNNEISEKSEIFDDQFSVERPDGSNFTLKIRSTKLEDSAMYFCASSEIRSRGNQPQHFGDGTRLSIL.